Shown below are 7 T cell receptor beta chains from a single sample sequenced in a study of memory CD4+ T cells and cytomegalovirus serostatus. Sequencing was performed with immunoSEQ multiplex PCR; in TCRdb, only in-frame clones are kept and a portion is missing. The profile covers approximately 53,000 clones, with 60% to 80% appearing a single time and over 0.5% taken by the ten largest. Single viable CD3+CD4+CD8-CD45RO+ cells were sorted as the memory CD4+ T cells. The sequencing input was memory CD4+ T cells from blood. The origin of the receptors is an adult in good health and CMV-seronegative.

This rearrangement joins TRBV6-5 to TRBJ1-5, with D unclear. V lost 2 bases to trimming and J lost 2 bases, with 10 bases between them. The germline V gene encodes CDR1 MNHEY and CDR2 SVGAGI. This CDR3 is built from 15 residues. The CDR3 spells CASSYRGGGNQPQHF. CDR3 coding DNA: TGTGCCAGCAGTTACCGGGGTGGCGGCAATCAGCCCCAGCATTTT.

This chain links TRBV28 with TRBJ2-7; D perhaps matches TRBD1 (6 bases). The CDR3 length is 10 residues. Deletions cut 9 bases from V and 6 bases from J, with 9 bases between. Germline loops: CDR1 MDHEN, CDR2 SYDVKM. Written as DNA, the CDR3 is TGTGCCAGGGCAGGGGCCGAGCAGTACTTC. As protein: CARAGAEQYF.

The rearrangement uses TRBV7-2 and TRBJ2-3; perhaps TRBD2 as D (6 bases). In germline, CDR1 is SGHTA, CDR2 FQGNSA. The CDR3 covers 14 residues. The germline V and J ends were trimmed by 5 bases and 4 bases, with 13 bases remaining between them. The CDR3 region is CASSATRGADTQYF. The CDR3 DNA follows: TGTGCCAGCAGCGCCACCCGCGGGGCAGATACGCAGTATTTT.

V is TRBV28 and J is TRBJ2-2, with TRBD1 matching over 8 bases. This CDR3 spans 18 amino acids. The ends lost 6 bases at V and 4 bases at J; junction bases unmatched: 16. The germline V gene encodes CDR1 MDHEN and CDR2 SYDVKM. The CDR3 DNA follows: TGTGCCAGCAGCCCTTTAGGGTTAGGACAGGGCCGCACCGGGGAGCTGTTTTTT. Translating it yields CASSPLGLGQGRTGELFF.

The J gene is TRBJ2-1, the V gene TRBV6-5; 10 bases match TRBD1. V lost 6 bases, J lost 7 bases, and 9 bases stayed unmatched. The CDR3 totals 15 residues. From germline, CDR1 is MNHEY and CDR2 SVGAGI. CDR3 nucleotides: TGTGCCAGCAGCCCCGGGACAGGGGCCGGAAATGAGCAGTTCTTC. It is translated as CASSPGTGAGNEQFF.

The genes are TRBV2 and TRBJ2-1; the match to TRBD1 covers 8 bases. Germline CDR1 reads SNHLY; CDR2 reads FYNNEI. V lost 8 bases, J lost 6 bases, and 6 bases stayed unmatched. The CDR3 has 13 amino acids. Here the CDR3 DNA reads TGTGCCAGCGCCCGAGACAGGGGCAATGAGCAGTTCTTC. Protein product: CASARDRGNEQFF.

Only a few counts were recorded for this clone. The CDR3 region has the DNA TGCGCCAGCAGCCAATGGACAGGGGGGACCTACGAGCAGTACTTC. Its protein product is CASSQWTGGTYEQYF. The J gene is TRBJ2-7, the V gene TRBV4-1; 10 bases are a match to TRBD1. Germline lookup yields CDR1 MGHRA and CDR2 YSYEKL. CDR3 length: 15 residues. The trim removed 2 bases at V and 2 bases at J, leaving 3 bases unmatched.